The entry that follows covers one T cell receptor beta chain sequence. Its antigen is unknown. This specimen belongs to a study of cytomegalovirus exposure and HLA in healthy donors. The germline V gene encodes CDR1 MDHEN and CDR2 SYDVKM. The V end lost 3 bases, the J end lost 0 bases, and 8 bases lay between the germline ends. This CDR3 spans 15 amino acids. Primers for the PCR totalled 60 Vbeta and 13 Jbeta. Per the authors' pipeline: Unique TCR beta chains totaled around 86 million in a later count, with roughly 10 million of them shared. Repertoires were generated with immunoSEQ multiplex PCR, while TCRdb's copy carries only in-frame clones and drops some. V and J calls and clone size are those listed in that table; D and trimming were worked out from the DNA. This table holds some 190,000 clones, about 83% found once. General study results and limits: Being productive about 87% or about 30% of the time was typical of most TCR beta V segments in an earlier analysis. Roughly even sequencing depth across donors was the assumption behind the presence/absence analyses. A later analysis linked a missense variant in DCLRE1C to the trimming of TCR beta V and J genes.

The TCR sequence derives from a female donor in good health and CMV-seronegative. The V call is TRBV28, the J call TRBJ2-2; a weak D match, TRBD1 (5 bases). The sequencing input was PBMCs. The CDR3 DNA reads as TGTGCCAGCAGTTTGGACACTACGAACACCGGGGAGCTGTTTTTT. Translating it yields CASSLDTTNTGELFF.